This T cell receptor beta chain appears in the sequencing data of a study of HIV-infected children after antiretroviral therapy interruption. Across the study: Interruption group median age around 8.8 years; continuous group 7 to 8 years. Samples from the continuous-treatment group were taken at weeks 0, 48 and 150.

The sample's treatment: PENTA 11 planned treatment interruption arm or continuous ART arm. From thawed PBMCs, naive CD4+ CD45RA+ CD45RO- T cells were sorted. Points from the study as a whole: After treatment interruption started, naive CD4+ CDR3 overlap across time points dropped.

This clonotype was seen repeatedly, ten times or more. Its specificity is not known. Unique molecular identifiers were included in an RNA-based 3' RACE TCR library. TCRdb called the 3' RACE reads again in MiXCR, with one record for every CDR3 protein. This sample has 30,000 to 40,000 distinct CDR3 sequences, with about 7% found just once. V trimming: 5 bases; J trimming: 2 bases; junction bases outside the gene matches: 7. The germline CDR1 and CDR2 sequences are SGDLS and YYNGEE. The CDR3 is 16 residues long. The chain carries TRBV9 and TRBJ2-6; 7 positions match TRBD1. This material consisted of CD45RA+ CD4+ T cells from PBMCs, pooled from several time points, taken from a donor given antiretroviral therapy, either interrupted or continuous. The subset denotes: naive CD4+ CD45RA+ CD45RO- T cells. The receptor was isolated from a pool of human donors with HIV. As DNA, the CDR3 is TGTGCCAGCAGAGAAACCGACAGGGCTGGGGCCAACGTCCTGACTTTC. Protein product: CASRETDRAGANVLTF.